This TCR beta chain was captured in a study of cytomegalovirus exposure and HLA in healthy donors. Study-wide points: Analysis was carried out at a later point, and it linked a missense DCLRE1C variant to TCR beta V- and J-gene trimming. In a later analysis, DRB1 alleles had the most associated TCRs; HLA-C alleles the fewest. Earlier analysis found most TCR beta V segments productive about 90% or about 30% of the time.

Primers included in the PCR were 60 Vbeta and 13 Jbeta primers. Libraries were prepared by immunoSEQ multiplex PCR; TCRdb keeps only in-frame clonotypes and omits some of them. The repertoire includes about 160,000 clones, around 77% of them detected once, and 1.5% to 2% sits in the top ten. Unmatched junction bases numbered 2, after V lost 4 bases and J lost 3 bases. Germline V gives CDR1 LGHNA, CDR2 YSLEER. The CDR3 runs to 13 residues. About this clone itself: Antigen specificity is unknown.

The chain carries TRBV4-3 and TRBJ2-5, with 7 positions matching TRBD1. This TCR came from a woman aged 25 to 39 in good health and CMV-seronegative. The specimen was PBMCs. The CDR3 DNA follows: TGCGCCAGCAGCCTAGGGACAGAAGAGACCCAGTACTTC. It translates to CASSLGTEETQYF.